These T cell receptor beta chains were read from a single sample in a study of blood T cell repertoires in COVID-19. Method: immunoSEQ multiplex PCR; TCRdb's copy keeps in-frame clones and lacks some. The profile shows about 200,000 clones, roughly nine tenths of them singletons. The source material was peripheral blood. All receptors come from a middle-aged man with acute or convalescent COVID-19. Both conserved end residues are part of each CDR3. The D gene is left open where the match is weak. Only part of the rows carry a size: once, few, many, or a class if the clone is expanded.

TRBJ2-3	-	TRBV11-3	TRBD1	16	CASSMGGDRVIDTQYF	TGTGCCAGCAGCATGGGAGGGGACAGGGTGATAGATACGCAGTATTTT
TRBJ2-5	-	TRBV7-8	-	16	CASSLTHALGTETQYF	TGTGCCAGCAGCTTAACCCACGCCCTGGGCACGGAGACCCAGTACTTC
TRBJ2-5	-	TRBV5-1	-	15	CASSWQSSPGETQYF	TGCGCCAGCAGCTGGCAGTCCTCCCCGGGAGAGACCCAGTACTTC
TRBJ2-6	-	TRBV6-5	-	14	CASSPGDGANVLTF	TGTGCCAGTTCCCCCGGGGATGGGGCCAACGTCCTGACTTTC
TRBJ1-2	-	TRBV3-1/TRBV3-2	-	13	CASSHGIFSGYTF	TGTGCCAGCAGCCACGGGATCTTTTCTGGCTACACCTTC
TRBJ2-6	few	TRBV4-1	TRBD1	20	CASSQGLGRTGSSGANVLTF	TGCGCCAGCAGCCAAGGGTTAGGCAGGACAGGGAGCTCTGGGGCCAACGTCCTGACTTTC
TRBJ1-6	-	TRBV7-8	TRBD1	17	CASSLAQGTVYNSPLHF	TGTGCCAGCAGCTTAGCCCAGGGGACAGTCTATAATTCACCCCTCCACTTT
TRBJ2-1	-	TRBV9	TRBD2	15	CASSVEAGGYNEQFF	TGTGCCAGCAGCGTAGAGGCGGGAGGGTACAATGAGCAGTTCTTC
TRBJ2-7	-	TRBV9	TRBD2	16	CASSVGLAGGSYEQYF	TGTGCCAGCAGCGTAGGGCTAGCGGGAGGCTCCTACGAGCAGTACTTC
TRBJ2-5	-	TRBV7-2	-	14	CASSLRRVSETQYF	TGTGCCAGCAGCTTACGTCGGGTATCAGAGACCCAGTACTTC
TRBJ2-4	-	TRBV6-6	-	17	CASSLGGGLLAKNIQYF	TGTGCCAGCAGTCTTGGGGGAGGCTTATTAGCCAAAAACATTCAGTACTTC
TRBJ2-1	-	TRBV28	TRBD2	13	CASSQHGGIGQFF	TGTGCCAGCAGCCAACACGGGGGGATAGGGCAGTTCTTC
TRBJ1-1	-	TRBV10-3	-	12	CATNTGITEAFF	TGTGCCACCAATACAGGGATCACTGAAGCTTTCTTT
TRBJ2-1	few	TRBV5-1	TRBD2	15	CASSLWTSGSNEQFF	TGCGCCAGCAGCCTGTGGACTAGCGGGAGTAATGAGCAGTTCTTC
TRBJ2-1	-	TRBV11-2	-	14	CASSFLITGNEQFF	TGTGCCAGCAGCTTTCTAATTACAGGAAATGAGCAGTTCTTC
TRBJ1-5	-	TRBV28	-	15	CASRGGGDSNQPQHF	TGTGCCAGCAGGGGTGGCGGGGATAGCAATCAGCCCCAGCATTTT
TRBJ2-3	once	TRBV2	-	11	CARSSTDTQYF	TGTGCCAGGTCCTCCACAGATACGCAGTATTTT
TRBJ2-7	-	TRBV5-1	TRBD2	15	CASSPDSGGGEEQYF	TGCGCCAGCAGCCCAGATAGCGGGGGTGGAGAAGAGCAGTACTTC
TRBJ1-5	-	TRBV4-1	-	15	CASSFRAENNQPQHF	TGCGCCAGCAGCTTCCGTGCCGAGAACAATCAGCCCCAGCATTTT
TRBJ1-2	-	TRBV24-1	-	13	CATSDPLTYGYTF	TGTGCCACCAGTGATCCCCTGACATATGGCTACACCTTC
TRBJ2-7	once	TRBV27	-	14	CASSLSSSVYEQYF	TGTGCCAGCAGTTTAAGCTCTAGCGTCTACGAGCAGTACTTC
TRBJ2-5	-	TRBV29-1	TRBD1	11	CSVGDRETQYF	TGCAGCGTTGGGGACAGAGAGACCCAGTACTTC
TRBJ1-2	-	TRBV4-1	-	18	CASSQDPQGGLGVLLYTF	TGCGCCAGCAGCCAAGATCCACAGGGAGGGCTTGGAGTATTACTCTACACCTTC
TRBJ2-1	-	TRBV3-1/TRBV3-2	TRBD1	13	CASSQNRGNEQFF	TGTGCCAGCAGCCAGAACAGGGGAAATGAGCAGTTCTTC
TRBJ1-1	-	TRBV28	-	12	CASSLGTVEAFF	TGTGCCAGCAGTTTAGGTACAGTTGAAGCTTTCTTT
TRBJ2-1	-	TRBV6-5	TRBD1	15	CASRDGTGNYNEQFF	TGTGCCAGCAGGGATGGGACAGGAAACTACAATGAGCAGTTCTTC
TRBJ2-2	once	TRBV3-1/TRBV3-2	TRBD2	17	CASSQENLAGVPGELFF	TGTGCCAGCAGCCAAGAAAACCTAGCGGGAGTCCCCGGGGAGCTGTTTTTT
TRBJ1-2	-	TRBV4-1	TRBD1	16	CASSLPLQGPGYGYTF	TGCGCCAGCAGCCTTCCCTTACAGGGGCCGGGCTATGGCTACACCTTC
TRBJ2-3	-	TRBV7-2	-	15	CASSSGPRRTDTQYF	TGTGCCAGCAGCTCTGGGCCCCGGAGGACAGATACGCAGTATTTT
TRBJ2-7	-	TRBV9	-	14	CASSLAGFGYEQYF	TGTGCCAGCAGCCTTGCAGGGTTCGGCTACGAGCAGTACTTC
TRBJ2-6	-	TRBV19	-	18	CASSIQRIQGIGANVLTF	TGTGCCAGTAGTATACAGCGTATTCAGGGGATAGGGGCCAACGTCCTGACTTTC
TRBJ1-1	-	TRBV6-5	-	12	CASSYGWGSAFF	TGTGCCAGCAGTTACGGGTGGGGCTCGGCTTTCTTT
TRBJ2-3	-	TRBV27	TRBD2	16	CASTSGLAGATDTQYF	TGTGCCAGCACCTCCGGACTAGCGGGAGCCACAGATACGCAGTATTTT
TRBJ2-7	once	TRBV7-9	TRBD1	14	CASSPLTGILEQYF	TGTGCCAGCAGTCCCTTGACAGGGATCCTCGAGCAGTACTTC
TRBJ2-5	-	TRBV10-3	-	16	CAISEGPSQSQETQYF	TGTGCCATCAGTGAGGGACCTAGCCAGTCCCAAGAGACCCAGTACTTC
TRBJ2-3	few	TRBV4-2	-	14	CASSQLGDTDTQYF	TGTGCCAGCAGCCAACTAGGGGACACAGATACGCAGTATTTT
TRBJ1-2	-	TRBV6-6	TRBD1	15	CASSPGTGQQGGYTF	TGTGCCAGCAGTCCCGGGACGGGACAGCAGGGTGGCTACACCTTC
TRBJ1-1	few	TRBV5-6	-	14	CASSSAGPERRAFF	TGTGCCAGCAGCTCGGCCGGACCTGAGCGGAGAGCTTTCTTT
TRBJ2-5	-	TRBV5-1	TRBD2	15	CASSSGLAGQETQYF	TGCGCCAGCAGCTCAGGACTAGCGGGGCAAGAGACCCAGTACTTC
TRBJ1-1	-	TRBV7-9	-	13	CASSPRGDTEAFF	TGTGCCAGCAGCCCCAGGGGTGACACTGAAGCTTTCTTT
TRBJ1-1	-	TRBV11-2	-	12	CASSFMGLWAFF	TGTGCCAGCAGCTTTATGGGACTATGGGCTTTCTTT
TRBJ2-7	-	TRBV5-1	TRBD2	16	CASSLTSGSGHYEQYF	TGCGCCAGCAGCTTGACTAGCGGGAGCGGCCACTACGAGCAGTACTTC
TRBJ2-5	-	TRBV7-9	-	15	CASSSSDRYQETQYF	TGTGCCAGCAGCTCCTCCGACAGGTACCAAGAGACCCAGTACTTC
TRBJ2-7	once	TRBV12-2	-	15	CASRLSAGGPYEQYF	TGTGCAAGTCGCCTATCCGCGGGAGGTCCCTACGAGCAGTACTTC
TRBJ1-2	-	TRBV27	-	12	CASRGGSYGYTF	TGTGCCAGCAGGGGGGGATCCTATGGCTACACCTTC
TRBJ2-7	-	TRBV27	-	16	CASSLSDSRDSYEQYF	TGTGCCAGCAGTTTATCGGATTCCCGGGACTCCTACGAGCAGTACTTC
TRBJ2-3	-	TRBV19	TRBD2	14	CASSDSGTTDTQYF	TGTGCCAGTAGCGATAGCGGGACCACAGATACGCAGTATTTT
TRBJ2-1	once	TRBV6-2/TRBV6-3	TRBD2	13	CASSGDYIHEQFF	TGTGCCAGCAGTGGGGACTATATTCATGAGCAGTTCTTC
TRBJ2-2	-	TRBV27	-	13	CASRTVYGGELFF	TGTGCCAGCCGGACAGTTTACGGCGGGGAGCTGTTTTTT
TRBJ1-2	-	TRBV4-1	-	17	CASSQAAWLGEVSGYTF	TGCGCCAGCAGCCAGGCAGCGTGGCTGGGGGAGGTAAGTGGCTACACCTTC
TRBJ2-3	-	TRBV5-1	TRBD1	15	CASSSGQGVTDTQYF	TGCGCCAGCAGCTCGGGACAGGGGGTCACAGATACGCAGTATTTT
TRBJ1-1	-	TRBV5-1	TRBD1	15	CASSQLGQGGTEAFF	TGCGCCAGCAGCCAGCTAGGTCAGGGGGGAACTGAAGCTTTCTTT
TRBJ2-3	-	TRBV6-4	-	13	CASSLDSTDTQYF	TGTGCCAGCAGTTTAGATAGCACAGATACGCAGTATTTT
TRBJ1-6	few	TRBV4-1	TRBD1	16	CASSYRDRGADSPLHF	TGCGCCAGCAGCTACCGGGACAGGGGCGCGGATTCACCCCTCCACTTT
TRBJ2-5	-	TRBV7-6	-	15	CASSLGSWAVETQYF	TGTGCCAGCAGCTTAGGGTCGTGGGCCGTAGAGACCCAGTACTTC
TRBJ2-7	-	TRBV7-6	TRBD2	15	CASSLSREGAYEQYF	TGTGCCAGCAGCTTATCGCGGGAGGGGGCATACGAGCAGTACTTC
TRBJ2-7	-	TRBV14	-	21	CASSLRDEDGVYSRRKGEQYF	TGTGCCAGCAGCTTAAGAGACGAGGACGGGGTTTATTCCAGGAGGAAGGGCGAGCAGTACTTC
TRBJ2-1	-	TRBV6-5	TRBD1	15	CASSYEGAAYNEQFF	TGTGCCAGCAGTTATGAGGGGGCAGCCTACAATGAGCAGTTCTTC
TRBJ2-5	-	TRBV18	-	15	CASSPPGGGKKTQYF	TGTGCCAGCTCACCACCAGGGGGGGGAAAAAAGACCCAGTACTTC